This record looks at one T cell receptor (beta chain) sequence and its context. Antigen unknown. These data are taken from a study of T cell repertoires in cytomegalovirus infection. Study observations and caveats: HLA-C-restricted CMV clonotypes gave the most frequent clonotype in two of eight donors.

TCRdb reprocessed the reads with MiXCR, giving one entry per CDR3 protein. The sample includes roughly 78,000 distinct CDR3 sequences, approximately 39% seen only once; the top ten take approximately 95%. The V and J ends lost 7 bases and 4 bases respectively, with 9 bases between them. CDR1 and CDR2 from the germline V gene are SNHLY and FYNNEI. There are 12 residues in the CDR3. The specimen comprised CD8+ T cells from cultured PBMCs, sampled from culture after CMV antigen stimulation. The rearrangement uses TRBV2 and TRBJ2-3; no clear D. The receptor's source is a human donor in good health (CMV status not recorded). Some clones in this sample may be carry-over from other donors' samples. CDR3 protein: CASNNGPDTQYF. The CDR3 DNA sequence: TGTGCCAGCAATAACGGCCCAGATACGCAGTATTTT.